This T cell receptor beta chain is from a study of blood T cell repertoires in COVID-19. Original processing methods: It was from reference gene primer amplification that nucleated cell counts were estimated. Only in-frame clones appear in the TCRdb table, and some are missing; sequencing was by immunoSEQ multiplex PCR. Clone size and the V and J calls come from that table; the DNA yielded D and trimming. The sample lists about 200,000 clones; more than 80% were seen once. The study recruited people aged roughly 18 to 100 years across around 24 US areas. The CDR3 sequence is 14 residues long. Germline CDR1 reads SGHRS; CDR2 reads YFSETQ. V lost 5 bases and J lost 11, with 22 bases in between.

Sequences were obtained from PBMCs or T cells enriched from blood (not recorded which). The chain joins TRBV5-1 to TRBJ1-1; weak D call: TRBD1 (6 bases). This receptor was obtained from a man younger than 40 who had recovered from COVID-19. The CDR3 DNA reads as TGCGCCAGCAGTTTATCACAGGGTATCGAGCGTGCTTTCTTT. Translation gives CASSLSQGIERAFF.